This TCR beta chain was sequenced in a study of blood T cell repertoires in COVID-19. Source study methods: Estimates of nucleated cell counts were drawn from the amplification of reference gene primers. Assay: immunoSEQ multiplex PCR; the TCRdb copy retains only in-frame clones and omits some. V and J calls and clone size are those listed in that table; D and trimming were worked out from the DNA. The sample gives hundreds of thousands of clones, 70% to 90% of which show up once; roughly 3% is in the top ten. CDR1 MNHEY and CDR2 SVGAGI come from the germline V gene. J gave up 3 bases and V 6 bases, and 4 bases lay outside the gene matches. There are 14 residues in the CDR3.

The TCR was taken from a man between 18 and 35 years old with active or convalescent COVID-19. This chain joins TRBV6-5 and TRBJ1-1; 10 bases are shared with TRBD1. What was sequenced was peripheral blood. CDR3 bases: TGTGCCAGCAGATCCGACAGGGGGCACACTGAAGCTTTCTTT. Amino acids: CASRSDRGHTEAFF.